The 7 T cell receptor beta chains below all came from one sample that was sequenced in a study of blood T cells in healthy people across ages. Primers used in a second PCR of about 6 to 11 cycles were a sample-barcoded 5' primer and a J-beta primer mix. TCRdb used MiXCR to reprocess the 5' RACE reads, holding one entry per CDR3 protein. Found here are some 690,000 distinct CDR3 sequences, about 20% of them singletons; the top ten hold about 20%. The sequenced sample was blood. These receptors originate from a man in his sixties or seventies in good health.

The J gene is TRBJ2-1, the V gene TRBV20-1; D perhaps matches TRBD2 (7 bases). Germline V gene sequence: CDR1 DFQATT, CDR2 SNEGSKA (reference sequence). CDR3 size: 16 residues. V lost 5 bases and J 4 bases, leaving 21 bases between the germline ends. The CDR3 DNA reads as TGCAGTGCTGGGGGGGGCTCCCTTGTGAGTTACAATGAGCAGTTCTTC. The encoded protein is CSAGGGSLVSYNEQFF.

This clonotype has just a few counts. The V and J genes are TRBV28 and TRBJ1-6; TRBD1 agrees at 11 bases. The germline gives CDR1 MDHEN, CDR2 SYDVKM. Losses at the gene ends were 7 bases for V and 10 bases for J; bases not matched to a gene: 9. CDR3 size: 15 residues. CDR3 nucleotide sequence: TGTGCCAGCACCCAGTCCCGGACAGGGGGCTCACCCCTCCACTTT. Residues: CASTQSRTGGSPLHF.

This clonotype appeared a few times. This rearrangement joins TRBV2 to TRBJ1-5; TRBD1 matches 7 bases. Germline CDR1 and CDR2: SNHLY and FYNNEI. The CDR3 extends over 13 amino acids. After removal of 7 bases from V and 5 bases from J, the junction contained 5 bases not matched to a gene. CDR3 DNA sequence: TGTGCCAGCACATACAGGGGCGATCAGCCCCAGCATTTT. Its translation is CASTYRGDQPQHF.

CDR3 coding DNA: TGCAGTGCTAATCCTAGCGGGGGGTCGTACAATGAGCAGTTCTTC. Translated: CSANPSGGSYNEQFF. The chain links TRBV20-1 to TRBJ2-1; 11 positions agree with TRBD2. Germline V gives CDR1 DFQATT, CDR2 SNEGSKA (reference sequence). The CDR3 is 15 residues long. The V segment lost 4 bases and the J segment 4 bases; nucleotides outside the gene matches: 6.

The genes are TRBV28 and TRBJ2-3; 8 bases are a match to TRBD1. The CDR3 totals 19 residues. V shed 3 bases and J 6 bases; nucleotides not matched to a gene: 20. CDR1 and CDR2 from the germline V gene are MDHEN and SYDVKM. This CDR3 reads CASSLAGGMDYQRSDTQYF. DNA of the CDR3: TGTGCCAGCAGTTTGGCAGGGGGCATGGACTACCAGCGAAGTGATACGCAGTATTTT.

This clonotype was seen a handful of times. The chain couples TRBV20-1 to TRBJ2-6, with D possibly TRBD1 on 6 matching bases. The V gene's germline CDR1 is DFQATT and CDR2 SNEGSKA (reference sequence). This CDR3 is 15 amino acids long. Trimming took off 5 bases at V and 0 bases at J, with 11 bases between the two ends. The CDR3 sequence: CSADRFYSGANVLTF. Here the CDR3 DNA reads TGCAGTGCTGACAGGTTTTACTCTGGGGCCAACGTCCTGACTTTC.

V gene TRBV10-3 combines with J gene TRBJ2-1, with 14 bases identical to TRBD2. V was clipped by 4 bases and J by 2 bases; unmatched bases: 1. The CDR3 sequence is 16 residues long. Germline CDR1 is ENHRY and CDR2 is SYGVKD. DNA for the CDR3: TGTGCCATCAGTGGGGGACTAGCGGGGGCCTACAATGAGCAGTTCTTC. It codes for CAISGGLAGAYNEQFF.